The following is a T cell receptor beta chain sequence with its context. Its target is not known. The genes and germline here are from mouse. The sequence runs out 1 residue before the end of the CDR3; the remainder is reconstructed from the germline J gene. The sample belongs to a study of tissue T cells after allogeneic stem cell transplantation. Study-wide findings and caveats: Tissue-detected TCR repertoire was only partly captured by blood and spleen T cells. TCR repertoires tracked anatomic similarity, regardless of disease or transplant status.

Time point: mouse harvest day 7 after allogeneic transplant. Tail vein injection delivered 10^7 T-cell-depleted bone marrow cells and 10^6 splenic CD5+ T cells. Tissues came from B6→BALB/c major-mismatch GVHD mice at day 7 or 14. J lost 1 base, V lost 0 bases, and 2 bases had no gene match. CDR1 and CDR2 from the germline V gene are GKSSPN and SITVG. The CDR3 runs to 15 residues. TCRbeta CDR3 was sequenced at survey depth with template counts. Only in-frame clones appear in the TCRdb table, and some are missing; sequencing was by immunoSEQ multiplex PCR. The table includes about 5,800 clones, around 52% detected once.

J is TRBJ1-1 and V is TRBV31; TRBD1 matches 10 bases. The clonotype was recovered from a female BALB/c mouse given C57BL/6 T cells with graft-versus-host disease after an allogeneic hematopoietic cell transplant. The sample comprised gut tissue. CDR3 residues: CAWSLRTGGNTEVFF. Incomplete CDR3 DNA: TGTGCCTGGAGTCTCCGGACAGGGGGGAACACAGAAGTCTTC.